The clone carrying this T cell receptor beta chain came up many times. The antigen is not known. TCRdb used MiXCR to reprocess the 5' RACE reads, holding one entry per CDR3 protein. Among about 200,000 distinct CDR3 sequences listed, 15% to 20% were seen once. CDR3 length: 13 residues. After removal of 5 bases from V and 7 bases from J, the junction contained 6 bases not matched to a gene. The germline V gene has CDR1 SGHTA and CDR2 FQGNSA. The data belong to a study of T-cell memory formation after mild COVID-19. Study-level findings and limits: Pre-infection memory showed some responding clones, and this suggested that cross-reactive memory joined. CD8+ contracting clones occupied EMRA, while CD4+ ones occupied mainly CM and EM.

This sequence originates from an adult woman who had mild COVID-19 (a few samples of this study predate the infection). Cell type and time point are not known. This chain joins TRBV7-2 and TRBJ1-2, with 8 bases matching TRBD1. Material for sequencing was PBMCs or a T cell subset sorted from them (not recorded which). The CDR3, as DNA: TGTGCCAGCAGCCCTGGACAGGGAGGTGGCTACACCTTC. Its protein product is CASSPGQGGGYTF.